Listed here are 31 T cell receptor beta chains from one sample, sequenced in a study of T cell repertoires in cytomegalovirus infection. These TCRs' antigens remain unknown. MiXCR, run by TCRdb on the reads, gives a single entry per CDR3 protein. The table shows 350,000 to 400,000 distinct CDR3 sequences, with 34% occurring only once. The input for sequencing was cultured PBMCs, taken from culture after CMV antigen stimulation. The receptors were gathered from a human donor in good health (CMV status not recorded). Some clones in this sample may be carry-over from other donors' samples.

This clonotype was observed a handful of times. The chain carries TRBV12-3 or TRBV12-4 and TRBJ1-2, with 10 positions matching TRBD1. The V gene end was trimmed by 5 bases and the J gene end by 6 bases; junction bases not matched to a gene: 6. The CDR3 runs 14 residues. CDR3 sequence (DNA): TGTGCCAGCAGTACCGGGACAGGGGTTGATGGCTACACCTTC. Protein product: CASSTGTGVDGYTF.

This clonotype was observed a few times. The V and J genes are TRBV6-5 and TRBJ2-5; D call uncertain. This CDR3 comprises 14 residues. Germline CDR1 is MNHEY and CDR2 is SVGAGI. V was clipped by 2 bases and J by 0 bases, with 7 bases between them. Here the CDR3 DNA reads TGTGCCAGCAGTTACGGGCAGTACCAAGAGACCCAGTACTTC. Residues: CASSYGQYQETQYF.

This chain links TRBV6-1 with TRBJ1-4; D is possibly TRBD1 (5 bases). The CDR3 contains 15 residues. Germline CDR1 and CDR2: MNHNS and SASEGT. Trimming cost V 4 bases and J 4 bases, with 13 bases left between them. The CDR3: CASSALTAGNEKLFF. CDR3 in DNA: TGTGCCAGCAGTGCCCTGACAGCCGGTAATGAAAAACTGTTTTTT.

This clonotype has a handful of counts. The rearrangement links TRBV12-3 or TRBV12-4 to TRBJ1-1; weak D call: TRBD1 (5 bases). V was cut by 6 bases and J by 0 bases, with 14 bases left in between. The CDR3 contains 15 residues. The CDR3 reads CASSRQGRMNTEAFF. CDR3 bases: TGTGCCAGCAGCCGTCAGGGTAGAATGAACACTGAAGCTTTCTTT.

The rearrangement uses TRBV7-4 and TRBJ2-4; a possible D gene is TRBD2 (6 bases). Germline CDR1 is SGHVT and CDR2 is SQSDAQ. Trimming stripped 5 bases from V and 1 base from J, with 15 bases between. The CDR3 spans 16 residues. Written as DNA, the CDR3 is TGTGCCAGCAGCCCGAGAGGAGGGTTGGCCAAAAACATTCAGTACTTC. Translation gives CASSPRGGLAKNIQYF.

This clonotype has a handful of counts. The chain carries TRBV12-3 or TRBV12-4 and TRBJ2-3; D uncertain. The CDR3 contains 14 residues. The V and J ends lost 5 bases and 1 base respectively, with 10 bases between them. CDR3 in DNA: TGTGCCAGCAGTCCCAGACCTCGCACAGATACGCAGTATTTT. It yields the protein CASSPRPRTDTQYF.

V usage is TRBV20-1 and J usage is TRBJ2-7; no reliable D call. The V and J ends lost 1 base and 4 bases respectively, with 8 bases between them. CDR3 length: 12 residues. Germline V CDR1 and CDR2: DFQATT, SNEGSKA (reference sequence). Here the CDR3 reads CSARVGRYEQYF. CDR3 nucleotides: TGCAGTGCTAGAGTTGGAAGGTACGAGCAGTACTTC.

The rearrangement joins TRBV28 to TRBJ1-5, with TRBD1 as a possible D gene (6 bases). The CDR3 is 14 residues long. Germline V gene lookup returns CDR1 MDHEN and CDR2 SYDVKM. V was pared by 5 bases and J by 5 bases, with 13 bases between. Here the CDR3 reads CASSIQGPHQPQHF. In nucleotides, the CDR3 is TGTGCCAGCAGTATACAGGGTCCGCATCAGCCCCAGCATTTT.

The chain couples TRBV9 to TRBJ1-4; weak D call: TRBD1 (6 bases). This CDR3 region has 17 residues. Trimming took 0 bases from V and 7 from J, leaving 19 bases between them. Germline loops: CDR1 SGDLS, CDR2 YYNGEE. CDR3: CASSVGTAPGVAEKLFF. CDR3 nucleotide sequence: TGTGCCAGCAGCGTAGGGACAGCCCCGGGTGTTGCTGAAAAACTGTTTTTT.

A few counts support this clonotype. The rearrangement links TRBV20-1 to TRBJ2-1; a possible D gene is TRBD2 (5 bases). V lost 4 bases to trimming and J lost 3 bases, with 16 bases between them. Germline V gene data show CDR1 as DFQATT and CDR2 as SNEGSKA (reference sequence). The CDR3 spans 15 residues. As DNA, the CDR3 is TGCAGTGCTAACTCAGCGGCCACCAACTACAATGAGCAGTTCTTC. This gives the protein CSANSAATNYNEQFF.

This clonotype was detected a few times. The chain recombines TRBV6-5 with TRBJ1-1, with D perhaps TRBD1 (5 bases). V was clipped by 6 bases and J by 4 bases, with 15 bases between them. CDR1 is MNHEY, CDR2 SVGAGI, per germline. The CDR3 covers 14 residues. The DNA for the CDR3 is TGTGCCAGCAGACCGCCGGGACGCCTCACTGAAGCTTTCTTT. Its translation is CASRPPGRLTEAFF.

The rearrangement links TRBV7-8 to TRBJ2-3; a possible D gene is TRBD2 (6 bases). Per germline, CDR1 SGHVS and CDR2 FQNEAQ. V lost 1 base, J lost 2 bases, and 10 bases lay in between. The CDR3 covers 15 residues. In DNA, the CDR3 is TGTGCCAGCAGCTTAGAGGCGGGGCTCACAGATACGCAGTATTTT. Its protein is CASSLEAGLTDTQYF.

V is TRBV7-2 and J is TRBJ2-3, with TRBD1 identical over 8 bases. Germline V gene data show CDR1 as SGHTA and CDR2 as FQGNSA. This CDR3 is 14 amino acids long. V dropped 5 bases and J dropped 4; count of bases not matched to a gene: 5. CDR3 DNA: TGTGCCAGCAGCAATCGACAGGGGTCAGATACGCAGTATTTT. Amino acids: CASSNRQGSDTQYF.

The chain joins TRBV7-3 to TRBJ2-2; TRBD2 agrees at 8 bases. The V gene end was trimmed by 3 bases and the J gene end by 6 bases; junction bases not matched to a gene: 9. CDR1 is SGHTA, CDR2 FQGTGA, per germline. The CDR3 has 16 amino acids. The CDR3, as DNA: TGTGCCAGCAGCTTCTCGGGAGGGGCAGGGCCCGGGGAGCTGTTTTTT. Its protein product is CASSFSGGAGPGELFF.

This clonotype was observed at least ten times. The CDR3 nucleotides read TGTGCCAGCAGACGACAGGGTTTGACCTACGAGCAGTACGTC. Encoded protein: CASRRQGLTYEQYV. This chain joins TRBV6-2 or TRBV6-3 and TRBJ2-7; 7 bases map to TRBD1. This CDR3 is 14 amino acids long. V shed 6 bases and J 2 bases; nucleotides not matched to a gene: 7. CDR1 and CDR2 (germline): MNHEY, SVGEGT.

The chain is built from TRBV6-6 and TRBJ2-1; 10 positions agree with TRBD1. The CDR3 is 13 residues long. CDR1 and CDR2 from the germline V gene are MNHNY and SVGAGI (reference sequence). V gave up 11 bases and J gave up 8 bases; unmatched junction bases: 9. CDR3 nucleotides: TGTGCCGGAGGACAGGGGGAAACAGATGAGCAGTTCTTC. This sequence encodes CAGGQGETDEQFF.

The rearrangement uses TRBV6-1 and TRBJ2-1; D is unclear. The CDR3 length is 13 residues. Germline loops: CDR1 MNHNS, CDR2 SASEGT. Deletions cut 8 bases from V and 9 bases from J, with 17 bases between. Written as DNA, the CDR3 is TGTGCCAGCTCTCTACCCCCTCCGGGTGAGCAGTTCTTC. It codes for CASSLPPPGEQFF.

The chain is built from TRBV12-3 or TRBV12-4 and TRBJ2-5, with TRBD2 identical over 9 bases. The CDR3 is made up of 14 amino acids. The ends lost 6 bases at V and 1 base at J; junction bases unmatched: 3. This chain's CDR3 is CASSKLAGQETQYF. The DNA of the CDR3 is TGTGCCAGCAGCAAACTAGCGGGCCAAGAGACCCAGTACTTC.

This chain connects TRBV20-1 to TRBJ2-7; D not certain. Trimming took off 3 bases at V and 6 bases at J, with 15 bases between the two ends. The CDR3 consists of 13 residues. Germline V gene lookup returns CDR1 DFQATT and CDR2 SNEGSKA (reference sequence). The chain's CDR3 is CSASWQILSEQYF. The CDR3 DNA is TGCAGTGCTAGCTGGCAGATACTCTCCGAGCAGTACTTC.

V gene TRBV6-2 or TRBV6-3 combines with J gene TRBJ2-7; TRBD1 might be the D (6 bases). V lost 5 bases and J lost 2, with 28 bases in between. Looked up from germline, CDR1 is MNHEY and CDR2 is SVGEGT. There are 19 residues in the CDR3. The CDR3 bases are TGTGCCAGCAGTAAAATCGCCACGTTAGGACAGATCATTCCCTACGAGCAGTACTTC. Amino acids: CASSKIATLGQIIPYEQYF.

The chain recombines TRBV6-1 with TRBJ2-7, with 8 bases matching TRBD2. V lost 0 bases and J lost 2; bases outside the gene matches: 6. CDR1 is MNHNS, CDR2 SASEGT, per germline. The CDR3 has 16 amino acids. CDR3 region: CASSEAGSGKPYEQYF. CDR3 bases: TGTGCCAGCAGTGAAGCGGGTAGCGGGAAACCCTACGAGCAGTACTTC.

The chain recombines TRBV2 with TRBJ1-1, with 7 bases aligning to TRBD1. CDR1 and CDR2 from the germline V gene are SNHLY and FYNNEI. This CDR3 has 14 amino acids. With 7 bases clipped from V and 3 bases from J, the junction kept 8 bases outside the gene matches. The CDR3 region is CASTPTGIDTEAFF. The CDR3 nucleotides are TGTGCCAGCACCCCGACAGGGATCGACACTGAAGCTTTCTTT.

The rearrangement links TRBV12-3 or TRBV12-4 to TRBJ2-4, with 7 bases aligning to TRBD2. The junction had 5 bases not matched to a gene; V was cut back by 6 bases and J by 6 bases. The CDR3 is 13 residues long. CDR3 coding DNA: TGTGCCAGCAGCACGAGCGGGGTAAACATTCAGTACTTC. Amino acid sequence: CASSTSGVNIQYF.

This clonotype was picked up a small number of times. V gene TRBV7-9 combines with J gene TRBJ1-4; 8 bases are shared with TRBD1. Germline V lookup: CDR1 SEHNR, CDR2 FQNEAQ (reference sequence). CDR3 size: 14 residues. Germline trimming cut 5 bases from V and 3 bases from J; bases unmatched to any gene: 2. CDR3 DNA: TGTGCCAGCAGCCCGGACAGGGCTAATGAAAAACTGTTTTTT. This translates into CASSPDRANEKLFF.

The CDR3 is CASSPRQSTDTQYF. In DNA form, the CDR3 reads TGTGCCAGCAGCCCCCGACAATCCACAGATACGCAGTATTTT. V is TRBV7-2 and J is TRBJ2-3, with D unclear. There are 14 residues in the CDR3. Trimming took 5 bases from V and 2 from J, leaving 11 bases between them. The V gene's germline CDR1 is SGHTA and CDR2 FQGNSA.

This sequence joins TRBV15 and TRBJ2-1; TRBD2 aligns across 7 bases. Trimming removed 3 bases from V and 7 bases from J; junction bases left unmatched: 12. From germline, CDR1 is LNHNV and CDR2 YYDKDF (reference sequence). The CDR3 loop spans 16 amino acids. The CDR3 reads CATSRRTGGRENEQFF. The CDR3 DNA follows: TGTGCCACCAGCAGGAGGACGGGGGGTCGTGAGAATGAGCAGTTCTTC.

This clonotype was detected only a few times. V usage is TRBV28 and J usage is TRBJ2-3; 7 bases align to TRBD2. The V gene's germline CDR1 is MDHEN and CDR2 SYDVKM. This CDR3 contains 14 residues. The V and J ends lost 6 bases and 0 bases, in that order; junction bases with no gene match: 3. CDR3 loop: CASSLAVSTDTQYF. The DNA of the CDR3 is TGTGCCAGCAGCCTAGCGGTTAGCACAGATACGCAGTATTTT.

The DNA for the CDR3 is TGTGCCAGCAGCCCTCTTGTTAGCGGCTACAATGAGCAGTTCTTC. This encodes CASSPLVSGYNEQFF. The rearrangement links TRBV11-3 to TRBJ2-1, with D tentatively TRBD2 (6 bases). Germline-derived CDR1 and CDR2 are SGHNT and YENEEA. This CDR3 contains 15 residues. V lost 5 bases, J lost 3 bases, and 14 bases lay in between. Looking up the rest from reference TRBV11-3 and TRBJ2-1 gives the full variable domain: EAGVVQSPRYKIIEKKQPVAFWCNPISGHNTLYWYLQNLGQGPELLIRYENEEAVDDSQLPKDRFSAERLKGVDSTLKIQPAELGDSAVYLCASSPLVSGYNEQFFGPGTRLTVL.

Details on this clonotype: The conserved closing phenylalanine or tryptophan is absent in this CDR3, likely reflecting a read error. The limits of the CDR3 on the DNA are not certain, so only TCRdb's listed CDR3 is given. The chain couples TRBV7-4 to TRBJ1-1. From germline, CDR1 is SGHVT and CDR2 SQSDAQ. 11 amino acids form the CDR3, both terminal residues included. The CDR3 loop is CASSLVFVAPY.

The rearrangement joins TRBV5-1 to TRBJ2-3; maybe TRBD2 (5 bases). Germline CDR1 SGHRS, CDR2 YFSETQ. V lost 0 bases, J lost 5 bases, and 10 bases lay in between. The CDR3 has 14 amino acids. DNA for the CDR3: TGCGCCAGCAGCTTGGAAACTAGTCGAGATACGCAGTATTTT. The encoded protein is CASSLETSRDTQYF.

This rearrangement joins TRBV7-9 to TRBJ2-7; no clear D. Trimming took 4 bases from V and 1 from J, leaving 11 bases between them. This CDR3 region has 14 residues. CDR1 is SEHNR, CDR2 FQNEAQ, per germline (reference sequence). CDR3 DNA: TGTGCCAGCAGCTCAAGAGACGGATCCTACGAGCAGTACTTC. It codes for CASSSRDGSYEQYF.